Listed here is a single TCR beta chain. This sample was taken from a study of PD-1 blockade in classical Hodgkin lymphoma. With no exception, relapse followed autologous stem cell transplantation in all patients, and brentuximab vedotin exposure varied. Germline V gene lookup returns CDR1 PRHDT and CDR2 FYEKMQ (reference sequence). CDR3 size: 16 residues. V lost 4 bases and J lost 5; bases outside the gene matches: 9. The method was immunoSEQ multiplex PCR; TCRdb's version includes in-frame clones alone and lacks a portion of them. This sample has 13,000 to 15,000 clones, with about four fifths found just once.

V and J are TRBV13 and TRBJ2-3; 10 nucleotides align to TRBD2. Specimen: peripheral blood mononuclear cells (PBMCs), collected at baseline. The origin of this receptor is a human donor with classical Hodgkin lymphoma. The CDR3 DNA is TGTGCCAGCAGCTCACGACGACTAGCGGGTAGAGATACGCAGTATTTT. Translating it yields CASSSRRLAGRDTQYF. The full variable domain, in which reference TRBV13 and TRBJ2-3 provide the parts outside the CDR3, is AAGVIQSPRHLIKEKRETATLKCYPIPRHDTVYWYQQGPGQDPQFLISFYEKMQSDKGSIPDRFSAQQFSDYHSELNMSSLELGDSALYFCASSSRRLAGRDTQYFGPGTRLTVL.